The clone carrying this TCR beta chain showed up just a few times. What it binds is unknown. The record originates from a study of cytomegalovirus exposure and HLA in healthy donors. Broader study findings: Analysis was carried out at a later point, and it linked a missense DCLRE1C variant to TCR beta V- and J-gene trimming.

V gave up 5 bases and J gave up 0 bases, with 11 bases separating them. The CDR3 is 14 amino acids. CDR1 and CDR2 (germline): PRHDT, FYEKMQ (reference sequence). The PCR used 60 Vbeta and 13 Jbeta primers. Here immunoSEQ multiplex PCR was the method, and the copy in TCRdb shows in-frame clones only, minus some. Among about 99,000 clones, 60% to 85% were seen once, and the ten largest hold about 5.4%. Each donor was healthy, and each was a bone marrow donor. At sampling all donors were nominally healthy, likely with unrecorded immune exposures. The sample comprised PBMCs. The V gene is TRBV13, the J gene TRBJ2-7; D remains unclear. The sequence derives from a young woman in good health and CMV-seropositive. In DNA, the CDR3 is TGTGCCAGCAGCCGCAAGACGGGCTCCTACGAGCAGTACTTC. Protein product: CASSRKTGSYEQYF.